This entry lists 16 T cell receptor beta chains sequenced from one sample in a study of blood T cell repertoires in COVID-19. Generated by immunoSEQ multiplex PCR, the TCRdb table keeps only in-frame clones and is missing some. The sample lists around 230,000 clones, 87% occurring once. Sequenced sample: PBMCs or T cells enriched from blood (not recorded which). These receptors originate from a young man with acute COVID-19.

CDR3 DNA sequence: TGCAGCGTTCGCCGGGACAGGGGCACTGAAGCTTTCTTT. Protein: CSVRRDRGTEAFF. J is TRBJ1-1 and V is TRBV29-1, with TRBD1 matching over 10 bases. The V gene's germline CDR1 is SQVTM and CDR2 ANQGSEA. V dropped 5 bases and J dropped 4; count of bases not matched to a gene: 4. The CDR3 is 13 residues long.

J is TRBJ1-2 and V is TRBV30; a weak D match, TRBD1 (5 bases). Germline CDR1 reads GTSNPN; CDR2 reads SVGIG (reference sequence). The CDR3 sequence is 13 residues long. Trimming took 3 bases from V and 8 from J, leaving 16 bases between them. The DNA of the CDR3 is TGTGCCTGGAGGATTACAGGTTCGGAAGGCTACACCTTC. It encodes CAWRITGSEGYTF.

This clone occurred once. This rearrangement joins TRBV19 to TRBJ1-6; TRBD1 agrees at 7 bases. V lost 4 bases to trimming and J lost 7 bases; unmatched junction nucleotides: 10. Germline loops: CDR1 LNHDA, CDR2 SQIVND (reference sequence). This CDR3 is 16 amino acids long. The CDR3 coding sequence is TGTGCCAGTAGTAACACCAGACAGGGAGAGAATTCACCCCTCCACTTT. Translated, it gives CASSNTRQGENSPLHF.

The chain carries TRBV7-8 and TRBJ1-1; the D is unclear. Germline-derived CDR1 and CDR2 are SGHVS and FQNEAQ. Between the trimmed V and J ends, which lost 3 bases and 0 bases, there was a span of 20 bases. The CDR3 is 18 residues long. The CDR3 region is CASSLANGLIDMNTEAFF. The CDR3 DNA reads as TGTGCCAGCAGCTTGGCAAACGGACTGATCGACATGAACACTGAAGCTTTCTTT.

This CDR3 is CASSHKGDRGGEQYF. In nucleotides, the CDR3 is TGCGCCAGCAGCCACAAAGGGGACAGGGGCGGAGAGCAGTACTTC. The chain joins TRBV4-1 to TRBJ2-7, with TRBD1 identical over 10 bases. The V gene end was trimmed by 3 bases and the J gene end by 7 bases; junction bases not matched to a gene: 9. Germline V gene lookup returns CDR1 MGHRA and CDR2 YSYEKL. The CDR3 runs 15 residues.

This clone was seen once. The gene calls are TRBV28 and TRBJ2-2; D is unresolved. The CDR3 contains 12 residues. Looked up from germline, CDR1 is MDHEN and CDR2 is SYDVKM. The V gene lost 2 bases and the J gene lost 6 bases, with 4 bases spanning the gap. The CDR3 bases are TGTGCCAGCAGTTTAGGAGCCGGGGAGCTGTTTTTT. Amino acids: CASSLGAGELFF.

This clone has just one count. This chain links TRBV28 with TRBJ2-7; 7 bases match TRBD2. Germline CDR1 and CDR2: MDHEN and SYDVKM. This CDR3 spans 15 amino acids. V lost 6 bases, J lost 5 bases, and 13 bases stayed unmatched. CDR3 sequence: CASSLPTTSFHEQYF. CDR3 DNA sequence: TGTGCCAGCAGCCTTCCCACGACTAGCTTCCACGAGCAGTACTTC.

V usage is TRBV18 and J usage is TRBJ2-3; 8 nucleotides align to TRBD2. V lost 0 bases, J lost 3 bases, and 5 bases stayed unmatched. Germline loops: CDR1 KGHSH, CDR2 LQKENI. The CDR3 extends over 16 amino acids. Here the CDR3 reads CASSPPGLGGTDTQYF. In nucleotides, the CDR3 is TGTGCCAGCTCACCACCGGGACTAGGAGGTACAGATACGCAGTATTTT.

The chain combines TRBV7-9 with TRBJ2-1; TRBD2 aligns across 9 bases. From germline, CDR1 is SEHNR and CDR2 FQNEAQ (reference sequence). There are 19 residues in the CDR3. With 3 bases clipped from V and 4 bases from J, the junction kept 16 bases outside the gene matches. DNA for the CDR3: TGTGCCAGCAGCTTTGATAATAAGCGGGAGGTGGGGACTTACAATGAGCAGTTCTTC. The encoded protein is CASSFDNKREVGTYNEQFF.

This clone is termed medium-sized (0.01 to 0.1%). CDR3 amino acids: CASSEGTGNQPQHF. DNA of the CDR3: TGTGCCAGCAGTGAAGGGACAGGCAATCAGCCCCAGCATTTT. The V call is TRBV6-4, the J call TRBJ1-5, with 7 bases matching TRBD1. The CDR3 spans 14 residues. J gave up 2 bases and V 3 bases, and 1 base lay outside the gene matches. Germline V gene sequence: CDR1 MRHNA, CDR2 SNTAGT.

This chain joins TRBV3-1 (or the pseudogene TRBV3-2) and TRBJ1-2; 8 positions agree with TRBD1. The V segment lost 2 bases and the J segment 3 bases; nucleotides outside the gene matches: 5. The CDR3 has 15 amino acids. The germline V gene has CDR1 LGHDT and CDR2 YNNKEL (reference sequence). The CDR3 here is CASSQSDRAHYGYTF. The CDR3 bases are TGTGCCAGCAGCCAATCGGACAGGGCACACTATGGCTACACCTTC.

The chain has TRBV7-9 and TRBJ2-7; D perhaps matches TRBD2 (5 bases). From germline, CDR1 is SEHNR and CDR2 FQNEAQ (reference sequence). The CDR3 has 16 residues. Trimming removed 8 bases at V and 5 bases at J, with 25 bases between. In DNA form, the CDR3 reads TGTGCCAGCTTTCCCCCGGGAAGTGGACTTTTCGACGAGCAGTACTTC. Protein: CASFPPGSGLFDEQYF.

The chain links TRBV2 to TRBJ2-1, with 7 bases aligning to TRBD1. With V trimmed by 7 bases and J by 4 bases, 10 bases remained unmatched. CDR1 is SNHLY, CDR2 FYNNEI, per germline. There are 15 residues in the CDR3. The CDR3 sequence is CASTKDRIYYNEQFF. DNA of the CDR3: TGTGCCAGCACTAAGGACAGGATCTATTACAATGAGCAGTTCTTC.

The DNA for the CDR3 is TGCGCCAGCAGCGAGGTTGAGGCTGATAATTCACCCCTCCACTTT. It encodes CASSEVEADNSPLHF. The gene calls are TRBV4-1 and TRBJ1-6; D unclear. This CDR3 has 15 amino acids. Between the trimmed V and J ends, which lost 5 bases and 5 bases, there was a span of 13 bases. In germline, CDR1 is MGHRA, CDR2 YSYEKL.

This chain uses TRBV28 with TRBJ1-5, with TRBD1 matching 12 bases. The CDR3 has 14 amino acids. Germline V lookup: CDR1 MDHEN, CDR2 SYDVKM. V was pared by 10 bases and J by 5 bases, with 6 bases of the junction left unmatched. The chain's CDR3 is CATRGTGGHQPQHF. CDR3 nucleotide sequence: TGTGCCACCCGCGGGACAGGGGGCCATCAGCCCCAGCATTTT.

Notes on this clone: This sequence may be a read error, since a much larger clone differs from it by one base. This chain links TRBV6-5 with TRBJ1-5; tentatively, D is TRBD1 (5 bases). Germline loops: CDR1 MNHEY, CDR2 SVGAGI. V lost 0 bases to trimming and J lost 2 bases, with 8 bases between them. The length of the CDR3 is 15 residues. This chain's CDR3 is CASSYSGRGNQPQHF. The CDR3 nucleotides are TGTGCCAGCAGTTACTCAGGCAGGGGCAATCAGCCCCAGCATTTT.